This T cell receptor beta chain is drawn from a study of blood T cells in healthy people across ages. General observations from the study: The fall in TCR beta diversity per million T cells was roughly linear with age.

Losses at the gene ends were 5 bases for V and 4 bases for J; bases not matched to a gene: 10. The CDR3 is 15 amino acids. Per the germline V gene, CDR1 is ENHRY and CDR2 is SYGVKD. A second PCR, run for roughly 7 to 11 cycles, used a sample-barcoded 5' primer plus a J-beta primer mix. TCRdb passed the 5' RACE reads through MiXCR, listing each CDR3 protein once. This repertoire shows about 680,000 distinct CDR3 sequences, about 52% found once; its top ten account for around 32%. With regard to this clonotype: The antigen is unknown.

The sample comprised blood. The chain has TRBV10-3 and TRBJ2-7, with 8 bases fitting TRBD2. The clonotype comes from a woman in her sixties or seventies in good health. The CDR3 DNA reads TGTGCCATCAGTCTAACTAGCGGAGCTGGTTACGAGCAGTACTTC. Encoded protein: CAISLTSGAGYEQYF.